Below are 18 T cell receptor beta chains sequenced from a single sample in a study of blood T cells in healthy people across ages. Alongside a J-beta primer mix, a sample-barcoded 5' primer served in a second PCR lasting roughly 7 to 11 cycles. From the 5' RACE reads, TCRdb called clonotypes with MiXCR, one entry per CDR3 protein. The data show about 500,000 distinct CDR3 sequences, 24% seen once. The same data also went into a second study, on T cells of mothers and their children.

The material sequenced was blood. Source of these receptors: a boy between 10 and 17 years old in good health.

This clonotype has more than one count but fewer than ten. This chain joins TRBV2 and TRBJ2-2; TRBD1 matches at 10 bases. The V gene's germline CDR1 is SNHLY and CDR2 FYNNEI. The ends lost 6 bases at V and 5 bases at J; junction bases unmatched: 9. This CDR3 comprises 16 residues. The CDR3 is CASSAGQGMGTGELFF. As DNA, the CDR3 is TGTGCCAGCAGCGCGGGACAGGGGATGGGGACCGGGGAGCTGTTTTTT. The whole variable domain, filled in from reference TRBV2 and TRBJ2-2, reads EPEVTQTPSHQVTQMGQEVILRCVPISNHLYFYWYRQILGQKVEFLVSFYNNEISEKSEIFDDQFSVERPDGSNFTLKIRSTKLEDSAMYFCASSAGQGMGTGELFFGEGSRLTVL.

This clonotype was counted only a few times. This sequence joins TRBV6-5 and TRBJ2-3; D may be TRBD2 (6 bases). Germline CDR1 reads MNHEY; CDR2 reads SVGAGI. This CDR3 comprises 17 residues. Trimming took off 0 bases at V and 2 bases at J, with 15 bases between the two ends. The CDR3: CASSYSYSGSFTDTQYF. CDR3 sequence (DNA): TGTGCCAGCAGTTACTCGTATAGCGGAAGTTTCACAGATACGCAGTATTTT.

This clonotype was recorded a few times. V is TRBV7-6 and J is TRBJ1-1; TRBD1 is a possible D gene (6 bases). Germline loops: CDR1 SGHVS, CDR2 FNYEAQ. There are 11 residues in the CDR3. The germline V and J ends were trimmed by 9 bases and 6 bases, with 11 bases remaining between them. The CDR3 region is CASRGFAEAFF. In DNA form, the CDR3 reads TGTGCCAGTAGGGGGTTCGCTGAAGCTTTCTTT.

The chain is built from TRBV19 and TRBJ2-1, with D perhaps matching TRBD1 (5 bases). Trimming removed 3 bases from V and 10 bases from J, with 7 bases in between. Looked up from germline, CDR1 is LNHDA and CDR2 is SQIVND (reference sequence). This CDR3 region has 11 residues. In nucleotides, the CDR3 is TGTGCCAGTAGTATGGACACCGAGCAGTTCTTC. This gives the protein CASSMDTEQFF.

The gene calls are TRBV7-3 and TRBJ2-1, with TRBD2 as a possible D gene (6 bases). Germline V gene sequence: CDR1 SGHTA, CDR2 FQGTGA. This CDR3 has 13 residues. Between the trimmed V and J ends, which lost 5 bases and 10 bases, there was a span of 15 bases. The DNA of the CDR3 is TGTGCCAGCAGCGGCGGAGGGCTAGGGGAGCAGTTCTTC. Its protein product is CASSGGGLGEQFF.

The chain couples TRBV29-1 to TRBJ2-1, with TRBD2 matching over 9 bases. CDR3 length: 17 residues. J was trimmed by 0 bases and V by 6 bases; bases with no gene match: 12. Per the germline V gene, CDR1 is SQVTM and CDR2 is ANQGSEA. CDR3 protein: CSVSGTSTMSSYNEQFF. The CDR3 nucleotides are TGCAGCGTCTCGGGGACTAGCACGATGAGCTCCTACAATGAGCAGTTCTTC.

This clonotype showed up just a few times. The CDR3 region has the DNA TGTGCCAGCAGCTTAGCGCCAACAGGTTTAGTCATATCGGACTATGGCTACACCTTC. Residues: CASSLAPTGLVISDYGYTF. J is TRBJ1-2 and V is TRBV7-8; TRBD1 might be the D (5 bases). Germline loops: CDR1 SGHVS, CDR2 FQNEAQ. The CDR3 length is 19 residues. V lost 0 bases and J lost 3, with 23 bases in between.

The genes are TRBV20-1 and TRBJ2-3; 10 positions agree with TRBD2. This CDR3 has 14 residues. V lost 2 bases, J lost 4 bases, and 3 bases stayed unmatched. Germline CDR1 is DFQATT and CDR2 is SNEGSKA (reference sequence). The CDR3 here is CSARLAGASDTQYF. CDR3 nucleotides: TGCAGTGCTAGACTAGCGGGGGCGTCAGATACGCAGTATTTT.

This clonotype was seen a few times. The chain combines TRBV30 with TRBJ2-7; possibly TRBD2 for D (5 bases). Germline assignment: CDR1 GTSNPN and CDR2 SVGIG (reference sequence). Trimming removed 4 bases from V and 0 bases from J, with 22 bases in between. CDR3 size: 17 residues. CDR3 in DNA: TGTGCCTGGACCCAACCGGCCGGGGAAGGGAGCTCCTACGAGCAGTACTTC. It yields the protein CAWTQPAGEGSSYEQYF.

The gene calls are TRBV20-1 and TRBJ1-6, with TRBD1 matching over 7 bases. The ends lost 7 bases at V and 9 bases at J; junction bases unmatched: 9. The CDR3 consists of 13 residues. Germline CDR1 DFQATT, CDR2 SNEGSKA (reference sequence). This chain's CDR3 is CSVPVTGSSPLHF. The CDR3 DNA follows: TGCAGTGTCCCGGTGACAGGGAGTTCACCCCTCCACTTT.

The CDR3 nucleotides are TGCAGTGCTAGTGAACACCCGAACACTGAAGCTTTCTTT. Translating gives CSASEHPNTEAFF. The gene calls are TRBV20-1 and TRBJ1-1; D gene uncertain. The V and J ends lost 3 bases and 1 base respectively, with 9 bases between them. Germline V CDR1 and CDR2: DFQATT, SNEGSKA (reference sequence). The CDR3 runs to 13 residues.

A note on this clonotype: An end of the junction differs from the germline gene, which may be a read error. The CDR3 nucleotides are TGTACCAGCAGTATGGGACTAGCCGAGCAGTACTTC. It specifies CTSSMGLAEQYF. The V call is TRBV12-3 or TRBV12-4, the J call TRBJ2-5, with 9 bases identical to TRBD2. The DNA end lines up better with TRBJ2-7; the J call may be wrong. The CDR3 covers 12 residues.

The chain combines TRBV2 with TRBJ1-2, with 7 bases fitting TRBD1. Germline assignment: CDR1 SNHLY and CDR2 FYNNEI. V was pared by 6 bases and J by 7 bases, with 11 bases of the junction left unmatched. This CDR3 has 14 amino acids. The CDR3 is CASRPDRAASGYTF. CDR3 DNA: TGTGCCAGCAGACCCGACAGGGCCGCTAGTGGCTACACCTTC.

The chain recombines TRBV11-2 with TRBJ2-7, with 9 bases fitting TRBD2. Germline V lookup: CDR1 SGHAT, CDR2 FQNNGV. The CDR3 is made up of 17 amino acids. V shed 4 bases and J 6 bases; nucleotides not matched to a gene: 16. The CDR3 sequence is CASSSHPSGLAALEQYF. The CDR3 nucleotides are TGTGCCAGCAGCTCCCACCCTTCGGGACTAGCCGCGCTCGAGCAGTACTTC. Looking up the rest from reference TRBV11-2 and TRBJ2-7 gives the full variable domain: EAGVAQSPRYKIIEKRQSVAFWCNPISGHATLYWYQQILGQGPKLLIQFQNNGVVDDSQLPKDRFSAERLKGVDSTLKIQPAKLEDSAVYLCASSSHPSGLAALEQYFGPGTRLTVT.

This chain uses TRBV7-3 with TRBJ2-5; 7 positions match TRBD2. CDR3 length: 15 amino acids. Per the germline V gene, CDR1 is SGHTA and CDR2 is FQGTGA. V was pared by 1 base and J by 5 bases, with 7 bases of the junction left unmatched. The CDR3, as DNA: TGTGCCAGCAGCTTAATTTGGGGGGGATTGGAGACCCAGTACTTC. Amino acids: CASSLIWGGLETQYF.

This clonotype appeared a few times. The genes are TRBV4-3 and TRBJ2-2; D is ambiguous. Between the trimmed V and J ends, which lost 2 bases and 7 bases, there was a span of 5 bases. Looked up from germline, CDR1 is LGHNA and CDR2 is YSLEER. CDR3 length equals 12 residues. CDR3 DNA sequence: TGCGCCAGCAGCCAACAGGACGGGGAGCTGTTTTTT. Encoded protein: CASSQQDGELFF.

The chain links TRBV5-1 to TRBJ2-1; D not certain. Germline values: CDR1 SGHRS, CDR2 YFSETQ. V lost 1 base to trimming and J lost 4 bases, with 9 bases between them. This CDR3 comprises 14 residues. CDR3 coding DNA: TGCGCCAGCAGCTTGAACAGTCGGTACAATGAGCAGTTCTTC. Protein sequence: CASSLNSRYNEQFF.

Concerning this clonotype: Just one base apart from a much larger clone, this may be a read error. V is TRBV14 and J is TRBJ2-1, with 8 bases aligning to TRBD2. Germline V gene sequence: CDR1 SGHDN, CDR2 FVKESK. The CDR3 totals 16 residues. The DNA of the CDR3 is TGTGCCGGCAGCTCTGGGGAAGCGGGAGTACGCAATGAGCAGTTCTTC. Protein product: CAGSSGEAGVRNEQFF.